This TCR beta chain was profiled in a study of shared clonotypes between healthy human individuals (TCRdb year 2020). General notes on the study: A few men and a couple of women, aged 18 to 49 years, made up the cohort. Per donor, three plates each were used for CD4 naive and CD4 memory, two for CD8 naive, and one for CD8 memory. To increase sequencing depth and limit assay-specific biases, different laboratories used diverse techniques to prepare libraries and sequence TCR repertoires. Per donor, leukapheresis produced somewhere between about 0.85 and 9.5 billion PBMCs. The study deeply sequenced blood TCR repertoires of five healthy adults to estimate repertoire size and the extent of clonotype sharing between individuals.

Summary of the overall study and its limitations: Approximately 5% of naive CD4, more than 3% of naive CD8, about 2.5% of memory CD4, and 0.4% of memory CD8 clonotypes were shared across a few donors. Naive subsets generally had larger estimated clonotype richness than memory subsets did. The genetic and exposure-history diversity represented was limited by the small number of donors. Clonotypes shared by all four sorted-subset donors showed higher generation probabilities than non-shared clonotypes. Pairwise subsampling indicated that sequencing depth was expected to affect the degree of clonotype sharing among donors. Incomplete sequencing was indicated by rarefaction of sorted-subset datasets, despite the large sequencing depth. Only blood was sampled, and tissue TCR repertoires likely differ from those in blood.

Ends trimmed: V by 5 bases, J by 3 bases; bases unmatched to a gene: 15. The CDR3 measures 17 amino acids from cysteine to phenylalanine. Left in the record is the CDR3 DNA by itself, 51 bases read in frame from the first base. The germline V gene (reference sequence) provides CDR1 SGHNT and CDR2 YYREEE. This clone came up many times. This clone's antigen is unknown. It has no much larger one-base neighbor in the sample; base qualities were not kept. Using the deep immunoSEQ assay, multiplex PCR amplified TCR CDR3 regions from genomic DNA. For each cell subset, the extracted genomic DNA was distributed evenly across all wells of several immunoSEQ 96-well plates, and each plate served as one replicate. For sorted subsets, each replicate PCR was loaded with about 0.2 ug genomic DNA, equivalent to some 31,000 T cell genomes. Purified libraries were measured with a Qubit 3.0 fluorometer, size-checked on a Bioanalyzer 2100, and measured again with the KAPA Library Quantification kit. Every immunoSEQ 96-well plate was sequenced on a dedicated single-read 150-cycle Illumina NextSeq 550 flow cell. In the authors' own workflow: The immunoSEQ output contained only junctional sequences without quality scores, so filtering could not match that applied to full-length reads. To assign V/J genes and CDR3, sequences were annotated using PyIR, a Python wrapper for IgBLAST v1.9, with IMGT germline references. Reads were removed for weak V/J assignments (E-value above 1e-6), missing CDR3, stop codons, out-of-frame junctions, or ambiguous translated residues. V3J clonotypes were defined by identical inferred V gene, J gene, and CDR3 amino acid sequence. Percentage overlap between repertoires was computed as shared unique clonotypes divided by the size of the smaller repertoire. Richness of each repertoire was evaluated using RTK rarefaction, the Chao1 estimator, and Recon v2.1 estimates of unobserved clonotypes. For all TCRbeta clonotypes obtained by the gDNA method from a few donors, generation probabilities were computed with OLGA. TCRdb provides this immuneACCESS table in a form limited to in-frame rearrangements. Some clones are lacking; in checked studies, under half of them reflect an unresolved V gene, and why the rest are absent is not known. Clonal size and the V and J genes are those of that table, whereas D and trimming came from the DNA. The sample profile shows over 2 million clones; roughly 94% of them were found once. The ten biggest clones cover roughly 0.13% of the sample.

Donors were healthy HIV-negative adults with no recently reported acute infections or vaccinations. All donors were Caucasian adults living in Nashville, Tennessee, USA. CD4+ T cells were enriched by magnetic negative selection, after which naive cells were positively selected on CD45RA and the negative fraction was taken as the memory subset. Blood was obtained by leukapheresis, after which PBMCs were separated by Ficoll-Histopaque density gradient centrifugation and cryopreserved in liquid nitrogen vapor phase. Analytical flow cytometry was used to check the purity and quantity of every magnetically sorted T cell population. Genomic DNA was isolated from each sorted fraction and quantified by UV absorbance on a Nanodrop 2000c.

This sequence was found in a man younger than 35 in good health. Material: naive CD4+ T cells sorted from blood. Sample cell subset or site, as interpreted from the label and publication: CD45RA+ positively selected. The chain couples TRBV5-4 to TRBJ2-7; TRBD2 lines up with 9 middle nucleotides. The nucleotide sequence is given as TGTGCCAGCAGTTCGCGAAATAGCGGGAGAAAGATCTACGAGCAGTACTTC. The resulting protein is CASSSRNSGRKIYEQYF.